This T cell receptor (beta chain) was profiled in a study of shared clonotypes between healthy human individuals. Turning to the study itself: Aged 18 to 49, the donors were two women and three men.

About this clone: Its target is not known.

Study-level results: The study found lower generation probabilities in non-shared clonotypes than in those shared by all four donors. Larger estimated richness was generally seen in naive subsets than in memory subsets.

The method was immunoSEQ multiplex PCR; TCRdb's version includes in-frame clones alone and lacks a portion of them. Here the sample spans about 1 million clones, 70% to 80% being singletons. The J segment lost 0 bases and the V segment lost 5 bases, leaving 4 bases of the junction unmatched. CDR3 length: 15 amino acids. Germline loops: CDR1 SNHLY, CDR2 FYNNEI. The rearrangement joins TRBV2 to TRBJ2-1; 7 nucleotides agree with TRBD2. Sample: memory CD4+ T cells sorted from blood. The subset denotes: CD45RA-negative fraction. This TCR was recovered from a man aged 18 to 35 in good health. The CDR3 nucleotides read TGTGCCAGCAGTATAGCGGGTAGCTCCTACAATGAGCAGTTCTTC. Its protein is CASSIAGSSYNEQFF.